These T cell receptor beta chains were read from a single sample in a study of vaccination and CD4 T cells after COVID-19. TCRdb processed the PCR reads anew with MiXCR; each CDR3 protein has one entry. This table has 9,500 to 15,000 distinct CDR3 sequences, 45% to 55% appearing once. These receptors' antigens are unknown. Here the sequenced sample was cultured CD4+ T cells from blood, taken after SARS-CoV-2 vaccination. These receptors originate from a human donor with COVID-19. Both conserved end residues are part of each CDR3. A D gene is named only where the DNA matches it firmly. Only some rows state a clone size, as once, few, many or a class for expanded clones.

clone size,J gene,D gene,V gene,CDR3 protein,CDR3 DNA
few,TRBJ1-5,-,TRBV19,CASSITRGGQPQHF,TGTGCCAGTAGTATTACGAGGGGAGGGCAGCCCCAGCATTTT
once,TRBJ1-6,-,TRBV6-1,CASSDSGTRNNSPLHF,TGTGCCAGCAGTGATTCCGGGACAAGGAATAATTCACCCCTCCACTTT
-,TRBJ2-3,TRBD2,TRBV20-1,CSAPGGPRTDTQYF,TGCAGTGCTCCGGGGGGGCCTCGCACAGATACGCAGTATTTT
-,TRBJ1-5,-,TRBV20-1,CSGLAGGSNQPQHF,TGCAGTGGACTAGCGGGAGGCTCCAATCAGCCCCAGCATTTT
-,TRBJ1-2,-,TRBV20-1,CSAREGHGYTF,TGCAGTGCTAGAGAAGGCCATGGCTACACCTTC
-,TRBJ1-2,-,TRBV7-9,CASSSLGGRYNYGYTF,TGTGCCAGCAGCTCCCTGGGAGGGCGATATAACTATGGCTACACCTTC
once,TRBJ2-4,TRBD1,TRBV28,CASSPGGAGKNIQYF,TGTGCCAGCAGTCCAGGGGGCGCTGGTAAAAACATTCAGTACTTC
few,TRBJ2-3,TRBD2,TRBV6-1,CASMGAGGRGDTQYF,TGTGCCAGCATGGGGGCGGGGGGGCGCGGAGATACGCAGTATTTT
medium-sized,TRBJ1-1,-,TRBV7-3,CASSRAGYTEAFF,TGTGCCAGCAGCAGAGCAGGATACACTGAAGCTTTCTTT
-,TRBJ2-5,TRBD2,TRBV12-3/TRBV12-4,CASSPRTSVETQYF,TGTGCCAGCAGTCCCAGGACTAGCGTGGAGACCCAGTACTTC